This T cell receptor (beta chain) was identified in a study of T cells in Graves' hyperthyroidism and ophthalmopathy. The TCR beta CDR3 regions underwent amplification using RNA transcripts as the source. The study used the HTBI primer set for a first-round RT-PCR of the TCR CDR3. TCRdb re-derived calls from the multiplex PCR reads in MiXCR, one entry per CDR3 protein. The sample shows about 400,000 distinct CDR3 sequences, around 14% of them seen only once. V was cut by 1 base and J by 4 bases, with 10 bases left in between. This CDR3 spans 14 amino acids. Germline CDR1 reads SGHTA; CDR2 reads FQGTGA. Whole-study findings and limits: The model foresaw ophthalmopathy a median 6.5 months prior to onset.

This clonotype has at least ten counts. What it binds is not known. The source material was blood. The origin of this receptor is a young woman with Graves' hyperthyroidism. The chain uses TRBV7-3 and TRBJ1-2; D not resolved. Written as DNA, the CDR3 is TGTGCCAGCAGCTTAAATGCTGCCGGCTATGGCTACACCTTC. This codes for CASSLNAAGYGYTF.